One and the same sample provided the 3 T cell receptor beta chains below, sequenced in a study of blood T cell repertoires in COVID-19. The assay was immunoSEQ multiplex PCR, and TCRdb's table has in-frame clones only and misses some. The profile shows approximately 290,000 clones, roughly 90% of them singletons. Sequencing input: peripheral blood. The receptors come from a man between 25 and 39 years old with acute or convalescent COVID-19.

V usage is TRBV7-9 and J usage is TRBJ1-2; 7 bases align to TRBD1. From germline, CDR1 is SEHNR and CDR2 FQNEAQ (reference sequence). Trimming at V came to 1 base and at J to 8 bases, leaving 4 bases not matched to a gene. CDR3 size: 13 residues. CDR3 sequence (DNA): TGTGCCAGCAGCTTAGACAGGGGACGAGGCTACACCTTC. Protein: CASSLDRGRGYTF.

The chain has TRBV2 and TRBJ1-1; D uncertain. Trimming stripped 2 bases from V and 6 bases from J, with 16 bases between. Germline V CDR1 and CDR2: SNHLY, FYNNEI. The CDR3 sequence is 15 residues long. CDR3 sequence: CASSERSRLDAEAFF. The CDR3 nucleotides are TGTGCCAGCAGTGAAAGGTCTAGGCTAGACGCTGAAGCTTTCTTT.

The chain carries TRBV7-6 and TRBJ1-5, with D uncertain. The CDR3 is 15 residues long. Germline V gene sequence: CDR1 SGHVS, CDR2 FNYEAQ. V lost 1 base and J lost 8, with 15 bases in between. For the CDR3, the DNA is TGTGCCAGCAGCTTAGGGACGGGGTTTTTTGAGCCCCAGCATTTT. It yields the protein CASSLGTGFFEPQHF.